This T cell receptor (beta chain) is drawn from a study of cytotoxic CD8 clonotypes in ibrutinib-treated CLL. As for this clone: Its antigen is as yet unknown.

Overall study findings and caveats: At the start, clonality exceeded age-matched healthy donors and followed circulating CD8+ T-cell counts. Under treatment, the uncommon public clonotypes either contracted or remained stable. Elevated clonality accompanied ibrutinib response, with a return toward baseline values at progression.

Repertoires were generated with immunoSEQ multiplex PCR, while TCRdb's copy carries only in-frame clones and drops some. The repertoire holds about 270,000 clones, 70% to 80% seen once, with approximately 5.6% in the top ten. The CDR3 has 16 amino acids. After removal of 4 bases from V and 3 bases from J, the junction contained 13 bases not matched to a gene. Germline CDR1 SGHRS, CDR2 YFSETQ. Genomic DNA in a quantity of 1.5 to 2 micrograms was derived from cryopreserved PBMCs for TCR beta libraries. The source material was PBMCs, sampled at disease progression, from a patient treated with ibrutinib. The clonotype originates from a human donor with chronic lymphocytic leukemia. The chain recombines TRBV5-1 with TRBJ2-7; 7 bases map to TRBD2. The CDR3 nucleotides read TGCGCCAGCAGCCTAACGGGGCGCGGGAGTGTCTACGAGCAGTACTTC. It translates to CASSLTGRGSVYEQYF.